This TCR beta chain was captured by sequencing in a study of blood T cells in healthy people across ages. The second PCR ran roughly 6 to 11 cycles with a sample-barcoded 5' primer and J-beta primers. From the 5' RACE reads, TCRdb called clonotypes with MiXCR, one entry per CDR3 protein. The sample consists of approximately 690,000 distinct CDR3 sequences, under 65% of them appearing once. Germline V lookup: CDR1 SQVTM, CDR2 ANQGSEA. The CDR3 is 11 residues long. The V and J ends lost 6 bases and 5 bases respectively, with 10 bases between them. This clonotype was sampled from a man aged 60 to 75 in good health. The V gene is TRBV29-1, the J gene TRBJ2-5; D possibly corresponds to TRBD1 (5 bases). Material for sequencing was blood. This chain's CDR3 is CSVPAGETQYF. In DNA form, the CDR3 reads TGCAGCGTACCAGCAGGGGAGACCCAGTACTTC.